The 10 T cell receptor beta chains reported below all come from one sample, sequenced in a study of post-analysis software for immune sequencing data. General study points: Five or six TRBV segments were significantly more frequent in patients than in controls. TRBV5-6, TRBV5-1 and TRBV20-1 were among these segments.

Prepared TCR beta cDNA libraries contained unique molecular identifiers. TCRdb itself ran the PCR reads through MiXCR, one entry per CDR3 protein. The sample gives about 810,000 distinct CDR3 sequences, roughly half of which show up once; 4% to 5.5% is in the top ten. No antigens are known for them. Sequencing was carried out using blood. The receptors stem from a girl aged 5-17 years with multiple sclerosis.

This clonotype was counted only a few times. The gene calls are TRBV7-9 and TRBJ2-7; 7 bases fit TRBD1. The CDR3 runs 14 residues. Per the germline V gene, CDR1 is SEHNR and CDR2 is FQNEAQ (reference sequence). With V trimmed by 3 bases and J by 3 bases, 5 bases remained unmatched. Written as DNA, the CDR3 is TGTGCCAGCAGCTTCAAAGGGGGCGGCTACGAGCAGTACTTC. Protein product: CASSFKGGGYEQYF.

This clonotype has a handful of counts. The V call is TRBV5-1, the J call TRBJ2-5; weak D call: TRBD1 (6 bases). This CDR3 has 15 amino acids. Trimming shortened V by 4 bases and J by 2 bases, and 15 bases separated the two germline ends. Germline V gene data show CDR1 as SGHRS and CDR2 as YFSETQ. The CDR3 here is CASSRGGTTQETQYF. CDR3 bases: TGCGCCAGCAGCCGAGGGGGTACCACTCAAGAGACCCAGTACTTC.

The chain carries TRBV6-6 and TRBJ2-5; 7 bases align to TRBD1. TRBJ2-7 matches the DNA end more closely, so the J call is doubtful. The CDR3 covers 15 residues. CDR1 and CDR2 from the germline V gene are MNHNY and SVGAGI (reference sequence). CDR3 amino acids: CASSYRTGDSHEQYF. The CDR3 bases are TGTGCCAGCAGTTACCGAACAGGGGACAGCCACGAGCAGTACTTC.

This clonotype was seen just once. The chain is built from TRBV21-1 and TRBJ2-3; the table's D gene call, TRBD1, was not cross checked with the DNA. TRBV21-1 is termed a pseudogene. There are 15 residues in the CDR3. CDR3 in amino acids: CAGQKMTGGKDTQYF. CDR3 DNA sequence: TGTGCCGGCCAAAAGATGACAGGGGGCAAAGATACGCAGTATTTT.

V gene TRBV2 combines with J gene TRBJ1-5, with D perhaps matching TRBD1 (5 bases). Germline loops: CDR1 SNHLY, CDR2 FYNNEI. Trimming cost V 4 bases and J 3 bases, with 10 bases left between them. The CDR3 is 14 amino acids. The CDR3 nucleotides read TGTGCCAGCAGTGGAGGGACGGTCAATCAGCCCCAGCATTTT. Translation: CASSGGTVNQPQHF.

The genes are TRBV2 and TRBJ2-5; 9 bases are shared with TRBD1. Trimming took 5 bases from V and 4 from J; bases not matched to a gene: 11. This CDR3 is built from 16 residues. Germline-derived CDR1 and CDR2 are SNHLY and FYNNEI. CDR3: CASSRSGTGSRETQYF. DNA of the CDR3: TGTGCCAGCAGTCGGTCCGGGACAGGGAGCCGAGAGACCCAGTACTTC.

The chain recombines TRBV5-6 with TRBJ2-7; perhaps TRBD2 as D (6 bases). V was trimmed by 3 bases and J by 3 bases, leaving 16 bases between them. Germline loops: CDR1 SGHDT, CDR2 YYEEEE. The CDR3 covers 15 residues. The CDR3 DNA reads as TGTGCCAGCAGCTGGCGGACCCTAGCGAGCTACGAGCAGTACTTC. Protein product: CASSWRTLASYEQYF.

The chain links TRBV2 to TRBJ2-7; no firm D call. The germline V and J ends were trimmed by 7 bases and 3 bases, with 10 bases remaining between them. This CDR3 contains 12 residues. Germline CDR1 reads SNHLY; CDR2 reads FYNNEI. The CDR3 DNA sequence: TGTGCCAGCACAGCAGAATTCTACGAGCAGTACTTC. This encodes CASTAEFYEQYF.

This clonotype is a singleton in its sample. The chain combines TRBV20-1 with TRBJ1-5, with a tentative D call TRBD1 (5 bases). V shed 1 base and J shed 6 bases, with 10 bases lying between them. This CDR3 has 13 amino acids. Per the germline V gene, CDR1 is DFQATT and CDR2 is SNEGSKA (reference sequence). In DNA form, the CDR3 reads TGCAGTGCTAGAGGACCGAGGGGTCAGCCCCAGCATTTT. This encodes CSARGPRGQPQHF.

This chain links TRBV5-5 with TRBJ2-1, with D perhaps matching TRBD1 (6 bases). Germline CDR1 is SGHKS and CDR2 is YYEKEE (reference sequence). Trimming took off 2 bases at V and 2 bases at J, with 11 bases between the two ends. The CDR3 covers 15 residues. The CDR3 DNA reads as TGTGCCAGCAGCTTAACAGGGATCCCCTACAATGAGCAGTTCTTC. Encoded protein: CASSLTGIPYNEQFF.